This passage covers 20 T cell receptor beta chains from one sample sequenced in a study of identical twins. From the 5' RACE reads, TCRdb called clonotypes with MiXCR, one entry per CDR3 protein. The sample carries a few hundred thousand distinct CDR3 sequences, just under 9.5% recorded once. Another study also made use of these data, one on yellow fever vaccine responses in identical twins.

Sample: CD8+ T cells sorted from blood. The receptors shown here come from a woman under 30 in good health.

This rearrangement joins TRBV6-5 to TRBJ1-2, with a possible D match to TRBD1 (5 bases). CDR1 and CDR2 from the germline V gene are MNHEY and SVGAGI. V shed 7 bases and J shed 6 bases, with 21 bases lying between them. The CDR3 covers 15 residues. CDR3 sequence: CASTLFLGGDDGYTF. Written as DNA, the CDR3 is TGTGCCAGCACTTTGTTTTTGGGAGGGGATGATGGCTACACCTTC.

This clonotype showed up many times. The CDR3 DNA reads TGCAGCGTCCCTGGGACAGGGCCGTTCTACGAGCAGTACTTC. This encodes CSVPGTGPFYEQYF. The J gene is TRBJ2-7, the V gene TRBV29-1, with 9 bases matching TRBD1. This CDR3 comprises 14 residues. CDR1 SQVTM and CDR2 ANQGSEA come from the germline V gene. V lost 6 bases to trimming and J lost 3 bases; unmatched junction nucleotides: 9.

This clonotype has a handful of counts. The junction does not match germline at one end; this may be a read error. The chain carries TRBV7-7 and TRBJ2-5; possible D gene TRBD2, 6 bases. There are 14 residues in the CDR3. Looked up from germline, CDR1 is SSHAT and CDR2 is FNYEAQ (reference sequence). Here the CDR3 DNA reads TGTGCTAGCAGCGACGGGACTGGCGGAGAGACCCAGTACTTC. Translating it yields CASSDGTGGETQYF. Using reference TRBV7-7 and TRBJ2-5 for the parts outside the CDR3, the full variable domain is GAGVSQSPRYKVTKRGQDVTLRCDPISSHATLYWYQQALGQGPEFLTYFNYEAQPDKSGLPSDRFSAERPEGSISTLTIQRTEQRDSAMYRCASSDGTGGETQYFGPGTRLLVL.

The chain combines TRBV5-1 with TRBJ2-2, with D possibly being TRBD1 or TRBD2 (5 bases each). Germline CDR1 SGHRS, CDR2 YFSETQ. V was clipped by 4 bases and J by 2 bases, with 15 bases between them. CDR3 size: 16 residues. The CDR3 DNA reads as TGCGCCAGCAGCCCGGCCGGGACCCTTAACACCGGGGAGCTGTTTTTT. It yields the protein CASSPAGTLNTGELFF.

The CDR3 nucleotides read TGTGCCAGCAGCTTAGCAATTCGGGAGGGGACAGATACGCAGTATTTT. Translated, it gives CASSLAIREGTDTQYF. The chain has TRBV7-6 and TRBJ2-3, with TRBD2 identical over 8 bases. The CDR3 length is 16 residues. The J segment lost 3 bases and the V segment lost 0 bases, leaving 5 bases of the junction unmatched. Germline assignment: CDR1 SGHVS and CDR2 FNYEAQ.

This clonotype was found a few times. The chain carries TRBV2 and TRBJ2-7; D call uncertain. V lost 7 bases and J 0 bases, leaving 10 bases between the germline ends. The CDR3 covers 13 residues. Germline V lookup: CDR1 SNHLY, CDR2 FYNNEI. The CDR3 DNA reads as TGTGCCAGCACCGTCCAGGACTCCTACGAGCAGTACTTC. Amino acids: CASTVQDSYEQYF.

At least ten counts were recorded for this clonotype. The V gene is TRBV6-4, the J gene TRBJ2-5; D not certain. The ends were cut back, 6 bases at V and 5 bases at J, with 1 base in the middle. Germline V lookup: CDR1 MRHNA, CDR2 SNTAGT. The CDR3 spans 9 residues. The CDR3 nucleotides are TGTGCCAGCAGGGAGACCCAGTACTTC. Residues: CASRETQYF.

This chain links TRBV4-1 with TRBJ2-1, with 8 bases lining up with TRBD2. CDR1 is MGHRA, CDR2 YSYEKL, per germline. The CDR3 is 15 amino acids. V lost 7 bases and J lost 4; bases outside the gene matches: 9. The CDR3 DNA is TGCGCCAGCACTCAAACTAGCGGACGTTACAATGAGCAGTTCTTC. Protein: CASTQTSGRYNEQFF.

This clonotype has at least ten counts. The rearrangement uses TRBV6-5 and TRBJ1-2; 7 bases are shared with TRBD1. After removal of 1 base from V and 1 base from J, the junction contained 9 bases not matched to a gene. The CDR3 sequence is 17 residues long. Germline V gives CDR1 MNHEY, CDR2 SVGAGI. CDR3 loop: CASSYFSGTEINYGYTF. CDR3 nucleotide sequence: TGTGCCAGCAGTTACTTTTCGGGGACAGAAATTAACTATGGCTACACCTTC.

This clonotype was recorded a few times. The DNA is omitted, as the CDR3 cannot be located on it reliably, and the CDR3 follows TCRdb's listing. J is TRBJ2-2 and V is TRBV23-1; the table names TRBD1, a call not compared with the DNA. TRBV23-1 is noted as an ORF with a role that remains uncertain. The CDR3 region is 14 residues in length, termini included. The CDR3 sequence is CASTLKGGAGSCFF.

The chain uses TRBV24-1 and TRBJ2-2; TRBD1 might be the D (5 bases). This CDR3 has 12 residues. V was cut by 4 bases and J by 6 bases, with 5 bases left in between. The germline gives CDR1 KGHDR, CDR2 SFDVKD. The CDR3 loop is CATSEGPGELFF. CDR3 sequence (DNA): TGTGCCACCAGTGAGGGGCCCGGGGAGCTGTTTTTT.

This clonotype turned up a few times. The chain combines TRBV7-2 with TRBJ2-7, with 11 positions matching TRBD1. Trimming took 5 bases from V and 3 from J; bases not matched to a gene: 9. CDR1 and CDR2 (germline): SGHTA, FQGNSA. The CDR3 consists of 16 residues. CDR3 region: CASSLWPGTGGYEQYF. The CDR3 DNA sequence: TGTGCCAGCAGCCTCTGGCCCGGGACAGGGGGCTACGAGCAGTACTTC.

In its sample, this clonotype was seen once. The CDR3 carries no conserved terminal phenylalanine or tryptophan, so it likely arises from a read error. J is TRBJ2-7 and V is TRBV7-7; TRBD2 matches 7 bases. This CDR3 comprises 15 residues. Germline V gene lookup returns CDR1 SSHAT and CDR2 FNYEAQ (reference sequence). CDR3 in DNA: TGTGCTAGCAGCTTGGGGACTACCCCTGACTACGAGCAGTACTTA. It translates to CASSLGTTPDYEQYL.

This clonotype has at least ten counts. This rearrangement joins TRBV7-6 to TRBJ1-2; D uncertain. This CDR3 region has 12 residues. Per the germline V gene, CDR1 is SGHVS and CDR2 is FNYEAQ. Deletions cut 5 bases from V and 0 bases from J, with 4 bases between. CDR3 sequence: CASSDTNYGYTF. The DNA for the CDR3 is TGTGCCAGCAGCGACACTAACTATGGCTACACCTTC.

This clonotype occurred many times. The chain combines TRBV28 with TRBJ2-2; D unclear. The CDR3 length is 13 residues. Trimming cost V 2 bases and J 3 bases, with 4 bases left between them. Germline V gene data show CDR1 as MDHEN and CDR2 as SYDVKM. CDR3 loop: CASSLGYTGELFF. The CDR3 bases are TGTGCCAGCAGTTTAGGCTACACCGGGGAGCTGTTTTTT.

There are many counts of this clonotype. The chain has TRBV27 and TRBJ2-1, with TRBD1 as a possible D gene (5 bases). CDR1 MNHEY and CDR2 SMNVEV come from the germline V gene (reference sequence). This CDR3 has 15 residues. The V gene lost 5 bases and the J gene lost 3 bases, with 14 bases spanning the gap. The CDR3 reads CASSHPDSFYNEQFF. The CDR3 nucleotides read TGTGCCAGCAGTCACCCCGACAGCTTCTACAATGAGCAGTTCTTC.

This chain joins TRBV28 and TRBJ2-1, with unresolved D. Trimming removed 2 bases from V and 7 bases from J, with 9 bases in between. Germline V gene data show CDR1 as MDHEN and CDR2 as SYDVKM. The length of the CDR3 is 13 residues. The CDR3 DNA sequence: TGTGCCAGCAGTTTAACCCGGATAAATGAGCAGTTCTTC. Its translation: CASSLTRINEQFF.

This clonotype was seen only a few times. The J gene is TRBJ2-2, the V gene TRBV7-8; TRBD1 is a possible D gene (6 bases). Deletions cut 6 bases from V and 6 bases from J, with 17 bases between. There are 15 residues in the CDR3. Looked up from germline, CDR1 is SGHVS and CDR2 is FQNEAQ. CDR3 sequence: CASRPGTSDPGELFF. CDR3 coding DNA: TGTGCCAGCAGACCCGGGACATCTGATCCCGGGGAGCTGTTTTTT.

This clonotype was detected a few times. The chain carries TRBV2 and TRBJ2-2; 11 positions match TRBD2. Trimming took 4 bases from V and 0 from J; bases not matched to a gene: 4. The CDR3 is 17 residues long. Germline lookup yields CDR1 SNHLY and CDR2 FYNNEI. The CDR3 DNA is TGTGCCAGCAGTGGTACTAGCGGGGGCCCGAACACCGGGGAGCTGTTTTTT. Protein sequence: CASSGTSGGPNTGELFF.

There are a few counts of this clonotype. This chain uses TRBV29-1 with TRBJ1-1; D gene ambiguous. CDR3 size: 12 residues. V lost 0 bases, J lost 3 bases, and 5 bases lay in between. Germline lookup yields CDR1 SQVTM and CDR2 ANQGSEA. This CDR3 reads CSVEDGDTEAFF. For the CDR3, the DNA is TGCAGCGTTGAAGATGGTGACACTGAAGCTTTCTTT.